The source of this TCR beta chain is a study of blood T cell repertoires in COVID-19. Libraries were prepared by immunoSEQ multiplex PCR; TCRdb keeps only in-frame clonotypes and omits some of them. The sample includes hundreds of thousands of clones, over 75% seen only once; the top ten take approximately 1.2%. V gave up 5 bases and J gave up 6 bases; unmatched junction bases: 5. Germline values: CDR1 KGHSH, CDR2 LQKENI. There are 14 residues in the CDR3. Sequencing was carried out using PBMCs or T cells enriched from blood (not recorded which). The V gene is TRBV18, the J gene TRBJ2-7; 12 bases line up with TRBD1. This TCR was sampled from a man aged 25 to 45 who had recovered from COVID-19. This CDR3 is CASSTGTGGLEQYF. The CDR3 coding sequence is TGTGCCAGCTCAACCGGGACAGGGGGCCTCGAGCAGTACTTC.